This T cell receptor (beta chain) was found in a study of blood T cell repertoires in COVID-19. Measured with immunoSEQ multiplex PCR; TCRdb has only the in-frame clones, and not every one. The profile shows approximately 250,000 clones, over 80% of them singletons. The CDR3 is 12 residues long. V lost 6 bases, J lost 13 bases, and 16 bases lay in between. CDR1 and CDR2 from the germline V gene are SGHAT and FQNNGV. This chain uses TRBV11-2 with TRBJ2-1; TRBD2 is a possible D gene (5 bases). The source of this sequence is a human donor in a cohort sampled during active COVID-19. The source material was peripheral blood. CDR3 bases: TGTGCCAGCAGGTCCCCCGGGGAAGTTCAGTTCTTC. Translation gives CASRSPGEVQFF.